These 10 T cell receptor beta chains were sequenced from one sample in a study of blood T cell repertoires in COVID-19 (dated by TCRdb to 2019 to 2021). The library was built by means of the immunoSEQ multiplex PCR assay. The clones in this table, taken by TCRdb from immuneACCESS, are in-frame only. Not every clone is retained; where verified, under half of the shortfall comes from an unresolved V gene, and the cause of the rest is unknown. The table for this sample lists fewer than 35,000 clones; 84% of them were counted only once. Roughly 14% of the sample belongs to the ten largest clones. Specimen: peripheral blood. These receptors originate from a human donor in a cohort sampled during active COVID-19.

In this sample, this clone turned up once. V and J are TRBV4-1 and TRBJ1-1; tentatively, D is TRBD1 (5 bases). The CDR3 sequence is 17 residues long. V shed 2 bases and J shed 0 bases, with 16 bases lying between them. The germline CDR1 and CDR2 sequences are MGHRA and YSYEKL. The CDR3 loop is CASSQNSATGLNTEAFF. As DNA, the CDR3 is TGCGCCAGCAGCCAAAACTCGGCAACAGGATTGAACACTGAAGCTTTCTTT.

The rearrangement joins TRBV15 to TRBJ2-5; D perhaps matches TRBD2 (6 bases). The CDR3 is made up of 14 amino acids. The germline V gene has CDR1 LNHNV and CDR2 YYDKDF (reference sequence). V lost 1 base to trimming and J lost 2 bases, with 8 bases between them. This CDR3 is CATSRVGGQETQYF. The CDR3 DNA reads TGTGCCACCAGCAGAGTGGGGGGTCAAGAGACCCAGTACTTC. The complete variable domain, with remaining parts taken from reference TRBV15 and TRBJ2-5, reads DAMVIQNPRYQVTQFGKPVTLSCSQTLNHNVMYWYQQKSSQAPKLLFHYYDKDFNNEADTPDNFQSRRPNTSFCFLDIRSPGLGDTAMYLCATSRVGGQETQYFGPGTRLLVL.

The V and J genes are TRBV19 and TRBJ1-4; possibly TRBD1 for D (5 bases). Between the trimmed V and J ends, which lost 4 bases and 4 bases, there was a span of 10 bases. This CDR3 spans 14 amino acids. Germline V CDR1 and CDR2: LNHDA, SQIVND (reference sequence). CDR3 DNA: TGTGCCAGTAGTACAGGGAGGGATAATGAAAAACTGTTTTTT. Protein product: CASSTGRDNEKLFF. Filled out from reference TRBV19 and TRBJ1-4, the complete variable domain reads DGGITQSPKYLFRKEGQNVTLSCEQNLNHDAMYWYRQDPGQGLRLIYYSQIVNDFQKGDIAEGYSVSREKKESFPLTVTSAQKNPTAFYLCASSTGRDNEKLFFGSGTQLSVL.

This chain links TRBV5-1 with TRBJ1-6; D is ambiguous. This CDR3 contains 15 residues. V lost 0 bases, J lost 7 bases, and 11 bases lay in between. Germline lookup yields CDR1 SGHRS and CDR2 YFSETQ. CDR3 protein: CASSLELGGNSPLHF. For the CDR3, the DNA is TGCGCCAGCAGCTTGGAATTGGGAGGCAATTCACCCCTCCACTTT.

The chain has TRBV18 and TRBJ2-1; TRBD2 might be the D (6 bases). The germline V and J ends were trimmed by 3 bases and 6 bases, with 12 bases remaining between them. The CDR3 runs 14 residues. CDR1 and CDR2 from the germline V gene are KGHSH and LQKENI. Here the CDR3 DNA reads TGTGCCAGCTCACCGAGACTAGAGCGCAATGAGCAGTTCTTC. Translated: CASSPRLERNEQFF.

The rearrangement links TRBV6-5 to TRBJ1-1, with D perhaps matching TRBD1 (5 bases). Trimming removed 7 bases from V and 1 base from J, with 10 bases in between. Per germline, CDR1 MNHEY and CDR2 SVGAGI. CDR3 length equals 13 residues. The CDR3 coding sequence is TGTGCCAGCAATCAGGACACGAACACTGAAGCTTTCTTT. Protein: CASNQDTNTEAFF.

V gene TRBV28 combines with J gene TRBJ1-6, with 7 bases that match TRBD1. The V gene's germline CDR1 is MDHEN and CDR2 SYDVKM. The V gene end was trimmed by 7 bases and the J gene end by 3 bases; junction bases not matched to a gene: 6. The CDR3 length is 15 residues. For the CDR3, the DNA is TGTGCCAGCATAGCCCCAGGGGGCTATAATTCACCCCTCCACTTT. Protein: CASIAPGGYNSPLHF.

This chain links TRBV13 with TRBJ2-3; TRBD2 agrees at 7 bases. V shed 1 base and J 0 bases; nucleotides not matched to a gene: 1. Germline V gene data show CDR1 as PRHDT and CDR2 as FYEKMQ (reference sequence). This CDR3 contains 15 residues. As DNA, the CDR3 is TGTGCCAGCAGCTTAGTGCGGGGGAGCACAGATACGCAGTATTTT. This encodes CASSLVRGSTDTQYF.

This rearrangement joins TRBV7-3 to TRBJ2-3; 10 bases are a match to TRBD2. In germline, CDR1 is SGHTA, CDR2 FQGTGA. Trimming took 3 bases from V and 5 from J; bases not matched to a gene: 8. The CDR3 runs 16 residues. The CDR3 nucleotides are TGTGCCAGCAGCTTTAGCGGGGGGCTCGACGGAGATACGCAGTATTTT. As protein: CASSFSGGLDGDTQYF.

This clone was seen only a few times. The chain links TRBV2 to TRBJ1-3; no clear D. CDR3 length equals 16 residues. The V gene lost 6 bases and the J gene lost 3 bases, with 18 bases spanning the gap. CDR1 is SNHLY, CDR2 FYNNEI, per germline. The chain's CDR3 is CASSYSQIRDGNTIYF. CDR3 bases: TGTGCCAGCAGCTACTCCCAAATTCGGGATGGAAACACCATATATTTT. Supplemented by reference TRBV2 and TRBJ1-3, the full variable domain reads EPEVTQTPSHQVTQMGQEVILRCVPISNHLYFYWYRQILGQKVEFLVSFYNNEISEKSEIFDDQFSVERPDGSNFTLKIRSTKLEDSAMYFCASSYSQIRDGNTIYFGEGSWLTVV.